What follows are 21 T cell receptor beta chains derived from one specimen sequenced in a study of CD8 T cells in ankylosing spondylitis. Whole-study results and caveats: Blood of patients with ankylosing spondylitis appeared to be characterized by a TCR beta motif of fewer than 10 highly homologous variants.

Antigen specificity for these receptors is unknown. In TCRdb, the 5' RACE reads were re-called with MiXCR into one record per CDR3 protein. Of roughly 300,000 distinct CDR3 sequences listed, approximately 8% are singletons. The sample was blood, either unsorted or a sorted T cell fraction (not recorded which). All receptors derive from a male donor with ankylosing spondylitis.

This clonotype was observed a few times. V is TRBV18 and J is TRBJ1-5, with 10 bases lining up with TRBD1. The V gene end was trimmed by 4 bases and the J gene end by 5 bases; junction bases not matched to a gene: 5. The CDR3 is made up of 15 amino acids. CDR1 and CDR2 from the germline V gene are KGHSH and LQKENI. Written as DNA, the CDR3 is TGTGCCAGCTCACGGACCGGGACAGGGGATCAGCCCCAGCATTTT. Its protein product is CASSRTGTGDQPQHF.

The rearrangement joins TRBV5-1 to TRBJ1-2; D is undetermined. Germline assignment: CDR1 SGHRS and CDR2 YFSETQ. CDR3 size: 14 residues. Trimming pared 2 bases from V and 7 bases from J, leaving 15 bases between. CDR3 nucleotides: TGCGCCAGCAGCTTCGGGGTTCGAAATGGTGGCTACACCTTC. It encodes CASSFGVRNGGYTF.

This chain links TRBV20-1 with TRBJ2-5, with 11 nucleotides matching TRBD2. The germline V gene has CDR1 DFQATT and CDR2 SNEGSKA (reference sequence). The CDR3 spans 16 residues. The V gene end was trimmed by 2 bases and the J gene end by 4 bases; junction bases not matched to a gene: 9. CDR3 sequence: CSARLAGGRFVETQYF. DNA of the CDR3: TGCAGTGCTAGACTAGCGGGAGGAAGGTTTGTAGAGACCCAGTACTTC.

The chain links TRBV12-3 or TRBV12-4 to TRBJ2-2; unclear D gene. The CDR3 consists of 14 residues. Trimming took 8 bases from V and 0 from J, leaving 10 bases between them. The CDR3 loop reads CASGMWANTGELFF. CDR3 DNA sequence: TGTGCCAGCGGTATGTGGGCGAACACCGGGGAGCTGTTTTTT.

The sample holds a few counts of this clonotype. The chain carries TRBV20-1 and TRBJ1-4; D gene ambiguous. The V gene lost 1 base and the J gene lost 2 bases, with 5 bases spanning the gap. The germline V gene has CDR1 DFQATT and CDR2 SNEGSKA (reference sequence). This CDR3 region has 13 residues. CDR3 sequence reads: CSARGQTNEKLFF. Here the CDR3 DNA reads TGCAGTGCTAGAGGCCAGACTAATGAAAAACTGTTTTTT.

This clonotype was seen only a few times. This chain uses TRBV19 with TRBJ2-7; tentatively, D is TRBD1 (5 bases). This CDR3 has 13 residues. The V gene's germline CDR1 is LNHDA and CDR2 SQIVND (reference sequence). The V end was cut by 3 bases, the J end by 3 bases, with 9 bases between. CDR3 sequence reads: CASSIRQYYEQYF. In nucleotides, the CDR3 is TGTGCCAGTAGTATTAGACAGTACTACGAGCAGTACTTC.

This clonotype was counted at least ten times. This chain uses TRBV14 with TRBJ2-2, with no clear D. V shed 5 bases and J shed 2 bases, with 6 bases lying between them. The germline CDR1 and CDR2 sequences are SGHDN and FVKESK. The CDR3 is 13 residues long. DNA of the CDR3: TGTGCCAGCAGCACCTTCAACACCGGGGAGCTGTTTTTT. It yields the protein CASSTFNTGELFF.

The rearrangement links TRBV5-1 to TRBJ1-2; 7 bases fit TRBD1. Germline-derived CDR1 and CDR2 are SGHRS and YFSETQ. V was clipped by 4 bases and J by 4 bases; unmatched bases: 7. The CDR3 is 14 amino acids. This CDR3 reads CASSGGDSVYGYTF. The CDR3 DNA reads as TGCGCCAGCAGCGGCGGGGACAGCGTCTATGGCTACACCTTC.

This chain connects TRBV4-3 to TRBJ2-5; TRBD1 matches 9 bases. In germline, CDR1 is LGHNA, CDR2 YSLEER. The ends lost 2 bases at V and 5 bases at J; junction bases unmatched: 15. CDR3 length: 18 residues. The CDR3 is CASSQSLGGTGYVETQYF. Here the CDR3 DNA reads TGCGCCAGCAGCCAATCCCTAGGAGGGACAGGGTACGTGGAGACCCAGTACTTC.

This clonotype was seen more than once but under ten times. The chain joins TRBV3-1 to TRBJ2-5; 13 positions match TRBD2. The J segment lost 4 bases and the V segment lost 5 bases, leaving 10 bases of the junction unmatched. The length of the CDR3 is 17 residues. Germline-derived CDR1 and CDR2 are LGHDT and YNNKEL (reference sequence). The CDR3 bases are TGTGCCAGCAGCTTCCCCCCCACTAGCGGGAGGGGAGAGACCCAGTACTTC. It translates to CASSFPPTSGRGETQYF.

V is TRBV15 and J is TRBJ2-1; no definite D call. CDR1 is LNHNV, CDR2 YYDKDF, per germline (reference sequence). V was pared by 5 bases and J by 0 bases, with 14 bases between. CDR3 length equals 16 residues. The DNA of the CDR3 is TGTGCCACCAGCCCCACTTACCGGGTCTCCTACAATGAGCAGTTCTTC. Encoded protein: CATSPTYRVSYNEQFF.

The CDR3 spells CATGQVRPQYF. The CDR3 coding sequence is TGTGCCACGGGACAGGTCCGACCCCAGTACTTC. This rearrangement joins TRBV24-1 to TRBJ2-5, with 8 positions matching TRBD1. CDR3 size: 11 residues. Germline V gene data show CDR1 as KGHDR and CDR2 as SFDVKD. V lost 10 bases and J lost 9; bases outside the gene matches: 6.

This clonotype has only a few counts. The V gene is TRBV28, the J gene TRBJ2-1, with D perhaps TRBD2 (6 bases). V lost 7 bases and J lost 4, with 14 bases in between. Germline V CDR1 and CDR2: MDHEN, SYDVKM. This CDR3 has 14 residues. CDR3 nucleotides: TGTGCCAGCATCATGGCTAGCGATTACAATGAGCAGTTCTTC. It is translated as CASIMASDYNEQFF.

This clonotype has ten or more counts. V usage is TRBV29-1 and J usage is TRBJ2-1, with D unresolved. The CDR3 has 11 amino acids. Trimming cost V 4 bases and J 4 bases, with 5 bases left between them. The V gene's germline CDR1 is SQVTM and CDR2 ANQGSEA. The CDR3 reads CSVAGYNEQFF. The CDR3 DNA follows: TGCAGCGTTGCGGGTTACAATGAGCAGTTCTTC.

V usage is TRBV3-1 and J usage is TRBJ1-4; D gene ambiguous. CDR1 and CDR2 (germline): LGHDT, YNNKEL (reference sequence). V was pared by 0 bases and J by 8 bases, with 16 bases between. CDR3 length: 16 amino acids. The CDR3 here is CASSQDPGTGGEKLFF. DNA for the CDR3: TGTGCCAGCAGCCAAGATCCGGGAACCGGAGGGGAAAAACTGTTTTTT.

The table lists this clonotype with many counts. The J gene is TRBJ2-3, the V gene TRBV29-1, with D tentatively TRBD1 (5 bases). This CDR3 comprises 13 residues. Germline CDR1 reads SQVTM; CDR2 reads ANQGSEA. Trimming cost V 6 bases and J 0 bases, with 10 bases left between them. In nucleotides, the CDR3 is TGCAGCGTGCAGGGCCCTAGCACAGATACGCAGTATTTT. This translates into CSVQGPSTDTQYF.

The genes are TRBV5-1 and TRBJ1-1; maybe TRBD1 (5 bases). The CDR3 spans 13 residues. V lost 4 bases to trimming and J lost 4 bases, with 11 bases between them. The germline CDR1 and CDR2 sequences are SGHRS and YFSETQ. Here the CDR3 DNA reads TGCGCCAGCAGCCCAGGTGGGACCACTGAAGCTTTCTTT. Protein sequence: CASSPGGTTEAFF. The full variable domain, completed using reference TRBV5-1 and TRBJ1-1, is KAGVTQTPRYLIKTRGQQVTLSCSPISGHRSVSWYQQTPGQGLQFLFEYFSETQRNKGNFPGRFSGRQFSNSRSEMNVSTLELGDSALYLCASSPGGTTEAFFGQGTRLTVV.

The genes are TRBV12-3 or TRBV12-4 and TRBJ2-3; D is perhaps TRBD1 (5 bases). V was pared by 1 base and J by 2 bases, with 7 bases between. The CDR3 consists of 14 residues. DNA of the CDR3: TGTGCCAGCAGTTTAGTGGACAACACAGATACGCAGTATTTT. Translating gives CASSLVDNTDTQYF.

This clonotype was counted between two and nine times. CDR3 region: CASSALASFYNEQFF. Here the CDR3 DNA reads TGTGCCAGCAGTGCACTAGCATCGTTCTACAATGAGCAGTTCTTC. This sequence joins TRBV25-1 and TRBJ2-1; tentatively, D is TRBD2 (6 bases). V was shortened by 4 bases and J by 3 bases, with 13 bases between the two germline ends. This CDR3 region has 15 residues. Germline V CDR1 and CDR2: MGHDK, SYGVNS.

The V gene is TRBV20-1, the J gene TRBJ2-3, with 7 bases that match TRBD1. Germline-derived CDR1 and CDR2 are DFQATT and SNEGSKA (reference sequence). This CDR3 is 13 amino acids long. Losses at the gene ends were 6 bases for V and 4 bases for J; bases not matched to a gene: 7. The CDR3 loop reads CSAEHRGADTQYF. The CDR3 coding sequence is TGCAGTGCCGAACACAGGGGTGCAGATACGCAGTATTTT.

This clonotype was detected a few times. V usage is TRBV6-2 or TRBV6-3 and J usage is TRBJ2-6, with D uncertain. The CDR3 spans 17 residues. V lost 0 bases and J 0 bases, leaving 9 bases between the germline ends. CDR1 and CDR2 (germline): MNHEY, SVGEGT. CDR3: CASSYSAPTSGANVLTF. In nucleotides, the CDR3 is TGTGCCAGCAGTTACTCCGCGCCCACCTCTGGGGCCAACGTCCTGACTTTC.